A selection of T cell receptor beta chains follows, all from one sample in a study of vaccination effects on CD4 cells after COVID-19. The repertoire was sequenced with immunoSEQ multiplex PCR; TCRdb's copy has only in-frame clones and lacks some. The data show tens of thousands of clones, roughly 75% seen once. For these receptors, no antigen is known. Source: CD4+ T cells from PBMCs cultured with HCoV-OC43 spike peptides, taken before COVID-19 vaccination. Receptors were obtained from a human donor who received a COVID-19 vaccine. The CDR3 runs from the conserved cysteine through the conserved F or W. D genes are given only for firm matches. Expanded clones get a size class; other rows say once, few or many, or leave the size out.

j_gene | abundance | v_gene | d_gene | CDR3nt | CDR3aa
TRBJ2-3 | - | TRBV3-1/TRBV3-2 | - | TGTGCCAGCAGCCAAAAACGGCGGTTAGCTAGCACAGATACGCAGTATTTT | CASSQKRRLASTDTQYF
TRBJ1-3 | few | TRBV29-1 | TRBD1 | TGCAGCGCGGACAGGGAAGGAGGAAACACCATATATTTT | CSADREGGNTIYF
TRBJ1-5 | once | TRBV15 | TRBD1 | TGTGCCACCAGCAATGACAGGGGTAATCAGCCCCAGCATTTT | CATSNDRGNQPQHF
TRBJ1-4 | once | TRBV5-8 | - | TGTGCCAGCAGCTTGGTACGCGGTGTGGGAGAAAAACTGTTTTTT | CASSLVRGVGEKLFF
TRBJ2-6 | - | TRBV7-3 | - | TGTGCCAGCAGCATTGGGTCTGGGGCCAACGTCCTGACTTTC | CASSIGSGANVLTF
TRBJ1-1 | few | TRBV12-3/TRBV12-4 | - | TGTGCCAGCAGTTTGGCTATGAACACTGAAGCTTTCTTT | CASSLAMNTEAFF
TRBJ1-6 | - | TRBV23-1 | - | TGCGCCAGCAGTCAATCCCCGGCGGCCCATAATTCACCCCTCCACTTT | CASSQSPAAHNSPLHF
TRBJ1-5 | - | TRBV5-8 | TRBD1 | TGTGCCAGCACCCTAGCGAAAGGGACAGGGTATCAGCCCCAGCATTTT | CASTLAKGTGYQPQHF
TRBJ1-4 | - | TRBV10-3 | TRBD1 | TGTGCCATCAGTGATTCGGACAGGGGGCTTGAAAAACTGTTTTTT | CAISDSDRGLEKLFF
TRBJ2-5 | once | TRBV7-2 | - | TGTGCCAGCAGCCCGAGGGGCGATCAAGAGACCCAGTACTTC | CASSPRGDQETQYF
TRBJ2-3 | - | TRBV5-1 | TRBD1 | TGCGCCAGCAGCTTGGAAGGGGGCCCAAGCACAGATACGCAGTATTTT | CASSLEGGPSTDTQYF
TRBJ1-4 | few | TRBV2 | - | TGTGCCAGCACCCCCATCCAGGGCCTTTTGTCCGAAAAACTGTTTTTT | CASTPIQGLLSEKLFF
TRBJ2-6 | - | TRBV3-1/TRBV3-2 | - | TGTGCCAGCAGCCAGCGACCGGGCTCTGGGGCCAACGTCCTGACTTTC | CASSQRPGSGANVLTF
TRBJ2-2 | - | TRBV5-1 | TRBD1 | TGCGCCAGCAGCTATCGGACAGGTCATCCTAACACCGGGGAGCTGTTTTTT | CASSYRTGHPNTGELFF
TRBJ2-3 | - | TRBV29-1 | - | TGCAGCGTTGAAGATCGGATTTCCGCAGATACGCAGTATTTT | CSVEDRISADTQYF
TRBJ1-5 | - | TRBV21-1 | - | TGTGCCAGCAGCAAAGACAGGGACAATCAGCCCCAGCATTTT | CASSKDRDNQPQHF
TRBJ1-2 | - | TRBV28 | - | TGTGCCAGCGGCGGGGGTCGGTATGGCTACACCTTC | CASGGGRYGYTF
TRBJ2-3 | few | TRBV7-2 | - | TGTGCCAGCAGCTTAGGAGACACCACAGATACGCAGTATTTT | CASSLGDTTDTQYF
TRBJ2-5 | few | TRBV19 | - | TGTGCCAGTAGTATAGGTTCAGGGTGGGAGACCCAGTACTTC | CASSIGSGWETQYF
TRBJ2-3 | - | TRBV29-1 | - | TGCAGCGAGAGGGGGGGGGTCTACACAGATACGCAGTATTTT | CSERGGVYTDTQYF
TRBJ1-2 | - | TRBV29-1 | - | TGCAGCGTTGAGAAGGGGCAGGGCGGCTACACCTTC | CSVEKGQGGYTF
TRBJ1-1 | - | TRBV7-9 | TRBD1 | TGTGCCAGCAGCGTGACAGGGGGTACTGAAGCTTTCTTT | CASSVTGGTEAFF
TRBJ1-3 | few | TRBV25-1 | - | TGTGCCAGCAGTCCTACCGACACCCCTGGAAACACCATATATTTT | CASSPTDTPGNTIYF
TRBJ2-5 | - | TRBV3-1/TRBV3-2 | - | TGTGCCAGCAGCCTTTACGGGGGCGAGGGAGAGACCCAGTACTTC | CASSLYGGEGETQYF
TRBJ2-4 | - | TRBV27 | - | TGTGCCAGCAGCCTGCGTCCCAAAAACATTCAGTACTTC | CASSLRPKNIQYF
TRBJ2-2 | - | TRBV5-1 | - | TGCGCCAGCAGCTTAGGCAGCCCGCTCGGGGAGCTGTTTTTT | CASSLGSPLGELFF
TRBJ1-5 | - | TRBV19 | - | TGTGCCAGTTGGGTAGGCAGCCATCAGCCCCAGCATTTT | CASWVGSHQPQHF
TRBJ2-4 | - | TRBV5-1 | - | TGCGCCAGCAGCTTGGAGGTTGGCTCACGATTAGCCAAAAACATTCAGTACTTC | CASSLEVGSRLAKNIQYF
TRBJ1-3 | - | TRBV6-1 | - | TGTGCCAGCAGTGAAATTGGGTACGGTGGAAACACCATATATTTT | CASSEIGYGGNTIYF
TRBJ1-1 | - | TRBV4-1 | - | TGCGCCAGCAGCCATCTTGACAGGGAAGCTTTCTTT | CASSHLDREAFF
TRBJ2-1 | few | TRBV10-1 | - | TGCGCCAGCTCCGAGGGATCTCCCTACAATGAGCAGTTCTTC | CASSEGSPYNEQFF
TRBJ1-1 | - | TRBV6-2/TRBV6-3 | TRBD1 | TGTGCCAGCAGCCCCCAGGGGGGCACTGAAGCTTTCTTT | CASSPQGGTEAFF
TRBJ2-3 | - | TRBV5-1 | TRBD1 | TGCGCCAGCAGCCAGGGACAGTGGACAGATACGCAGTATTTT | CASSQGQWTDTQYF
TRBJ2-1 | - | TRBV12-5 | TRBD1 | TGTGCTAGTGCCATCCTCCGGGACAGGTGGTACAATGAGCAGTTCTTC | CASAILRDRWYNEQFF
TRBJ1-2 | - | TRBV6-5 | TRBD1 | TGTGCCAGCTCCCGACAGGGCCCACTTTATGGCTACACCTTC | CASSRQGPLYGYTF
TRBJ2-6 | - | TRBV5-1 | - | TGCGCCAGCAGCGCAGGGACTGGGGCCAACGTCCTGACTTTC | CASSAGTGANVLTF
TRBJ2-3 | - | TRBV3-1/TRBV3-2 | TRBD2 | TGTGCCAGCAGCCAAGATCCAGGACTAGCGGGCACAGATACGCAGTATTTT | CASSQDPGLAGTDTQYF
TRBJ2-3 | - | TRBV6-1 | TRBD2 | TGTGCCAGCAGTGAAGAATTTGGGGTAGCGGGGGGGGATACGCAGTATTTT | CASSEEFGVAGGDTQYF
TRBJ2-3 | - | TRBV24-1 | - | TGTGCCACCAGTCGTCAGGGTGGGACAGATACGCAGTATTTT | CATSRQGGTDTQYF
TRBJ2-3 | - | TRBV5-1 | - | TGCGCCAGCAGCTTGGAGAACAGAGACACGCAGTATTTT | CASSLENRDTQYF
TRBJ1-1 | few | TRBV10-1 | - | TGCGCCAGCAGTTACGGTGGGGACACTGAAGCTTTCTTT | CASSYGGDTEAFF
TRBJ2-2 | few | TRBV5-1 | TRBD2 | TGCGCCAGCAGCTTGGTACCGGGACTAGCGAACACCGGGGAGCTGTTTTTT | CASSLVPGLANTGELFF
TRBJ1-5 | few | TRBV2 | - | TGTGCCAGCAGTGTATCTGCGAATCAGCCCCAGCATTTT | CASSVSANQPQHF
TRBJ2-3 | - | TRBV11-3 | TRBD1 | TGTGCCAGCAGCCCAACCGGGACAGGGGTCATAAACACGCAGTATTTT | CASSPTGTGVINTQYF
TRBJ1-2 | - | TRBV30 | - | TGTGCCTGGACCCCCCCGGCAGTCTATGGCTACACCTTC | CAWTPPAVYGYTF
TRBJ1-6 | - | TRBV14 | - | TGTGCCAGCAGTCCCCAGTATAATTCACCCCTCCACTTT | CASSPQYNSPLHF
TRBJ2-2 | - | TRBV7-2 | - | TGTGCCAGCAGACTACTGACAGCTAACACCGGGGAGCTGTTTTTT | CASRLLTANTGELFF
TRBJ2-2 | once | TRBV4-1 | TRBD1 | TGCGCCAGCAGTCCGGGACAGTTAGATTCCGGGGAGCTGTTTTTT | CASSPGQLDSGELFF
TRBJ2-5 | - | TRBV2 | TRBD2 | TGTGCCAGCAGGTCCATCTTGTGGACTAGCGGCCAAGAGACCCAGTACTTC | CASRSILWTSGQETQYF
TRBJ2-3 | - | TRBV12-3/TRBV12-4 | - | TGTGCCAGCAGTTTGGGGCCTGCAGATACGCAGTATTTT | CASSLGPADTQYF
TRBJ1-2 | once | TRBV12-3/TRBV12-4 | - | TGTGCCAGCAGTTTTGTGGGGAACTATGGCTACACCTTC | CASSFVGNYGYTF
TRBJ2-3 | - | TRBV12-3/TRBV12-4 | - | TGTGCCAGCAGTTTAATAGATACGCAGTATTTT | CASSLIDTQYF
TRBJ2-5 | - | TRBV5-4 | - | TGTGCCAGCAGCCCCTCTGTGGGGGAACTGGGGGAGACCCAGTACTTC | CASSPSVGELGETQYF
TRBJ2-3 | - | TRBV7-3 | TRBD2 | TGTGCCAGCAGCTTACGCGGGGACCCTAGCGGGGGGGCAACAGATACGCAGTATTTT | CASSLRGDPSGGATDTQYF
TRBJ2-3 | few | TRBV19 | TRBD2 | TGTGCCAGTCGAGCGGGGGGATACAATCCGAAAAGCACAGATACGCAGTATTTT | CASRAGGYNPKSTDTQYF
TRBJ1-1 | - | TRBV5-1 | - | TGCGCCAGCAGCCCCCAGACAGTAAATGAAGCTTTCTTT | CASSPQTVNEAFF